One and the same sample provided the 20 T cell receptor beta chains below, sequenced in a study of blood T cell repertoires in COVID-19. Sequenced by immunoSEQ multiplex PCR; TCRdb stores in-frame clones only, minus some. The table shows 130,000 or so clones, with 70% to 85% occurring only once. Input material: PBMCs or T cells enriched from blood (not recorded which). The receptors here all came from a man aged 50-60 years who had recovered from COVID-19.

This rearrangement joins TRBV5-1 to TRBJ2-5, with 9 bases that match TRBD1. CDR3 length: 15 residues. V trimming: 0 bases; J trimming: 5 bases; junction bases outside the gene matches: 5. Per the germline V gene, CDR1 is SGHRS and CDR2 is YFSETQ. In DNA, the CDR3 is TGCGCCAGCAGCTTGGAAAACAGGGGGCAGGAGACCCAGTACTTC. Translating gives CASSLENRGQETQYF.

The chain joins TRBV5-5 to TRBJ2-7; TRBD2 is a possible D gene (5 bases). Germline V gene data show CDR1 as SGHKS and CDR2 as YYEKEE (reference sequence). This CDR3 is 15 amino acids long. V lost 5 bases, J lost 0 bases, and 15 bases lay in between. CDR3 residues: CASREGRPSSYEQYF. CDR3 bases: TGTGCCAGCAGAGAGGGCCGCCCTAGCTCCTACGAGCAGTACTTC.

This rearrangement joins TRBV28 to TRBJ1-1; 10 positions match TRBD1. After removal of 2 bases from V and 11 bases from J, the junction contained 8 bases not matched to a gene. Germline CDR1 and CDR2: MDHEN and SYDVKM. This CDR3 is 14 amino acids long. The chain's CDR3 is CASSLGEDRGEAFF. CDR3 nucleotides: TGTGCCAGCAGTTTAGGGGAGGACAGGGGGGAGGCTTTCTTT.

This chain links TRBV11-2 with TRBJ2-7; 8 bases are a match to TRBD1. V trimming: 0 bases; J trimming: 6 bases; junction bases outside the gene matches: 10. From germline, CDR1 is SGHAT and CDR2 FQNNGV. The CDR3 consists of 16 residues. The CDR3 nucleotides are TGTGCCAGCAGCTTAGATCTGTGGACAGGGCGGTTCGAGCAGTACTTC. Amino acids: CASSLDLWTGRFEQYF. Looking up the rest from reference TRBV11-2 and TRBJ2-7 gives the full variable domain: EAGVAQSPRYKIIEKRQSVAFWCNPISGHATLYWYQQILGQGPKLLIQFQNNGVVDDSQLPKDRFSAERLKGVDSTLKIQPAKLEDSAVYLCASSLDLWTGRFEQYFGPGTRLTVT.

This clone was detected once. The chain recombines TRBV27 with TRBJ2-2; possible D gene TRBD2, 5 bases. The germline V gene has CDR1 MNHEY and CDR2 SMNVEV (reference sequence). V was shortened by 7 bases and J by 6 bases, with 18 bases between the two germline ends. This CDR3 comprises 15 residues. The CDR3 spells CASTTTLAGSGELFF. The CDR3 nucleotides read TGTGCCAGCACCACAACGCTGGCGGGTTCCGGGGAGCTGTTTTTT.

The chain uses TRBV30 and TRBJ1-4, with TRBD1 as a possible D gene (6 bases). Germline V gene lookup returns CDR1 GTSNPN and CDR2 SVGIG (reference sequence). Trimming removed 7 bases from V and 7 bases from J, with 19 bases in between. This CDR3 region has 14 residues. Written as DNA, the CDR3 is TGTGCCTCCCACCTCGGGGGGCAGGGTGAAAAACTGTTTTTT. Its protein product is CASHLGGQGEKLFF.

This sequence joins TRBV1 and TRBJ1-4; the table's D call TRBD1 went unverified against the DNA. TRBV1 is annotated as a pseudogene. CDR3 length: 17 amino acids. CDR3 sequence: CTSSHSTGGRLNEKLFF. The CDR3 bases are TGCACCAGCAGCCATTCTACAGGGGGTCGATTGAATGAAAAACTGTTTTTT.

The chain is built from TRBV7-9 and TRBJ2-1, with no clear D. Trimming left V 3 bases short and J 2 bases short, with 8 bases between. CDR1 and CDR2 (germline): SEHNR, FQNEAQ (reference sequence). This CDR3 is built from 14 residues. This chain's CDR3 is CASSFGGTYNEQFF. CDR3 nucleotide sequence: TGTGCCAGCAGCTTCGGCGGCACCTACAATGAGCAGTTCTTC.

This clone showed up just once. The gene calls are TRBV19 and TRBJ1-1; tentatively, D is TRBD1 (5 bases). Germline CDR1 and CDR2: LNHDA and SQIVND (reference sequence). The CDR3 covers 14 residues. Between the trimmed V and J ends, which lost 3 bases and 2 bases, there was a span of 10 bases. The DNA for the CDR3 is TGTGCCAGTAGTATTACAGGAATTAACACTGAAGCTTTCTTT. This codes for CASSITGINTEAFF.

In this sample, this clone turned up a few times. The chain uses TRBV2 and TRBJ1-4, with TRBD1 matching 12 bases. V gave up 10 bases and J gave up 10 bases; unmatched junction bases: 13. Germline V CDR1 and CDR2: SNHLY, FYNNEI. CDR3 length: 15 residues. The CDR3 loop is CATSGQGASFGKLFF. CDR3 sequence (DNA): TGTGCCACTTCGGGACAGGGGGCCTCTTTCGGAAAACTGTTTTTT.

The chain links TRBV5-4 to TRBJ2-2, with D hard to call. Germline assignment: CDR1 SGHNT and CDR2 YYREEE (reference sequence). There are 14 residues in the CDR3. Trimming left V 4 bases short and J 1 base short, with 8 bases between. As DNA, the CDR3 is TGTGCCAGCAGCCTTCAGGTGAACACCGGGGAGCTGTTTTTT. Its protein product is CASSLQVNTGELFF.

The DNA of the CDR3 is TGTGCCAGCAGCCCAGGGGTCTCTGGAAACACCATATATTTT. Its translation is CASSPGVSGNTIYF. This sequence joins TRBV27 and TRBJ1-3, with D possibly TRBD1 on 6 matching bases. Deletions cut 6 bases from V and 0 bases from J, with 9 bases between. This CDR3 has 14 residues. Germline V lookup: CDR1 MNHEY, CDR2 SMNVEV (reference sequence).

V and J are TRBV19 and TRBJ1-1; TRBD1 agrees at 9 bases. J gave up 4 bases and V 5 bases, and 5 bases lay outside the gene matches. The CDR3 spans 14 residues. Germline lookup yields CDR1 LNHDA and CDR2 SQIVND (reference sequence). CDR3 DNA: TGTGCCAGTAGTCCATTGACAGGGGGCACTGAAGCTTTCTTT. Translation: CASSPLTGGTEAFF. Complete variable domain (other parts from reference TRBV19 and TRBJ1-1): DGGITQSPKYLFRKEGQNVTLSCEQNLNHDAMYWYRQDPGQGLRLIYYSQIVNDFQKGDIAEGYSVSREKKESFPLTVTSAQKNPTAFYLCASSPLTGGTEAFFGQGTRLTVV.

The sample holds one count of this clone. The chain joins TRBV6-5 to TRBJ1-6; 8 nucleotides agree with TRBD1. The V segment lost 2 bases and the J segment 7 bases; nucleotides outside the gene matches: 7. The CDR3 loop spans 16 amino acids. Germline values: CDR1 MNHEY, CDR2 SVGAGI. CDR3 sequence reads: CASSYHRQGTNSPLHF. The CDR3 bases are TGTGCCAGCAGTTACCACCGACAGGGGACGAATTCACCCCTCCACTTT.

The V and J genes are TRBV9 and TRBJ1-2; the D is unclear. V was clipped by 0 bases and J by 0 bases, with 9 bases between them. This CDR3 comprises 15 residues. Germline CDR1 reads SGDLS; CDR2 reads YYNGEE. The CDR3 DNA is TGTGCCAGCAGCGTAGACGGGAATGCTAACTATGGCTACACCTTC. Protein: CASSVDGNANYGYTF.

In DNA, the CDR3 is TGTGCCAGCAGCTCCCCCAACAGGGTTGAGTACGAAACTGAAGCTTTCTTT. Translating gives CASSSPNRVEYETEAFF. V and J are TRBV11-2 and TRBJ1-1; maybe TRBD1 (6 bases). Germline V gene lookup returns CDR1 SGHAT and CDR2 FQNNGV. The CDR3 is 17 amino acids. V was cut by 4 bases and J by 5 bases, with 23 bases left in between.

Only a few counts were recorded for this clone. This chain connects TRBV4-1 to TRBJ1-2; D unresolved. The germline V and J ends were trimmed by 1 base and 2 bases, with 14 bases remaining between them. The CDR3 has 16 amino acids. Germline V lookup: CDR1 MGHRA, CDR2 YSYEKL. The CDR3 here is CASSQGEGSGNYGYTF. In nucleotides, the CDR3 is TGCGCCAGCAGCCAAGGAGAAGGGTCGGGAAACTATGGCTACACCTTC.

This sequence joins TRBV19 and TRBJ2-1; maybe TRBD2 (5 bases). V was trimmed by 3 bases and J by 6 bases, leaving 15 bases between them. The CDR3 is 15 residues long. Germline V gene sequence: CDR1 LNHDA, CDR2 SQIVND (reference sequence). This chain's CDR3 is CASSMGATPFNEQFF. In DNA, the CDR3 is TGTGCCAGTAGTATGGGAGCCACCCCTTTCAATGAGCAGTTCTTC.

The rearrangement uses TRBV2 and TRBJ2-4, with D uncertain. The CDR3 runs to 11 residues. The germline V and J ends were trimmed by 6 bases and 4 bases, with 4 bases remaining between them. Germline lookup yields CDR1 SNHLY and CDR2 FYNNEI. DNA of the CDR3: TGTGCCAGCAGACAGAAAAACATTCAGTACTTC. This translates into CASRQKNIQYF.

This clone was seen many times. The rearrangement links TRBV30 to TRBJ1-1; D is unresolved. The V and J ends lost 4 bases and 4 bases respectively, with 16 bases between them. The CDR3 is 14 residues long. Germline V gives CDR1 GTSNPN, CDR2 SVGIG (reference sequence). For the CDR3, the DNA is TGTGCCTGGATTCCAGAAAGGGCGGGCACTGAAGCTTTCTTT. It is translated as CAWIPERAGTEAFF.